One sample yielded the 26 T cell receptor beta chains listed below, sequenced in a study of cytomegalovirus exposure and HLA in healthy donors. Researchers ran the PCR with 60 Vbeta and 13 Jbeta primers. Here immunoSEQ multiplex PCR was the method, and the copy in TCRdb shows in-frame clones only, minus some. The table shows fewer than 250,000 clones, with over 75% occurring only once. The sequenced sample consisted of PBMCs. These TCRs come from a man aged 18-30 years in good health and CMV-seronegative.

The genes are TRBV11-2 and TRBJ2-4, with 10 bases aligning to TRBD1. V dropped 1 base and J dropped 2; count of bases not matched to a gene: 5. The CDR3 has 17 amino acids. Germline CDR1 SGHAT, CDR2 FQNNGV. For the CDR3, the DNA is TGTGCCAGCAGCTTAGGGACAGGGGGTAGGACCAAAAACATTCAGTACTTC. Translated: CASSLGTGGRTKNIQYF.

This clone was observed a single time. The chain joins TRBV9 to TRBJ2-7, with 10 bases fitting TRBD2. The ends lost 0 bases at V and 5 bases at J; junction bases unmatched: 8. The CDR3 spans 16 residues. Germline-derived CDR1 and CDR2 are SGDLS and YYNGEE. The CDR3, as DNA: TGTGCCAGCAGCGTAGGACTAGCGGGTAGCCGGGACGAGCAGTACTTC. Protein: CASSVGLAGSRDEQYF. Supplemented by reference TRBV9 and TRBJ2-7, the full variable domain reads DSGVTQTPKHLITATGQRVTLRCSPRSGDLSVYWYQQSLDQGLQFLIQYYNGEERAKGNILERFSAQQFPDLHSELNLSSLELGDSALYFCASSVGLAGSRDEQYFGPGTRLTVT.

The gene calls are TRBV7-3 and TRBJ1-2, with D tentatively TRBD1 (6 bases). Germline CDR1 SGHTA, CDR2 FQGTGA. Trimming removed 5 bases at V and 3 bases at J, with 16 bases between. The CDR3 spans 15 residues. CDR3 sequence reads: CASSPTQGGDYGYTF. The CDR3 DNA reads TGTGCCAGCAGCCCAACCCAAGGGGGGGACTATGGCTACACCTTC. Filled out from reference TRBV7-3 and TRBJ1-2, the complete variable domain reads GAGVSQTPSNKVTEKGKYVELRCDPISGHTALYWYRQSLGQGPEFLIYFQGTGAADDSGLPNDRFFAVRPEGSVSTLKIQRTERGDSAVYLCASSPTQGGDYGYTFGSGTRLTVV.

The V gene is TRBV9, the J gene TRBJ1-3; D gene ambiguous. Looked up from germline, CDR1 is SGDLS and CDR2 is YYNGEE. The CDR3 is made up of 14 amino acids. Trimming cost V 0 bases and J 0 bases, with 4 bases left between them. In DNA form, the CDR3 reads TGTGCCAGCAGCGTAGTTAGCTCTGGAAACACCATATATTTT. This translates into CASSVVSSGNTIYF.

As DNA, the CDR3 is TGTGCCAGCAGCTTGCCTAGGGGGGGTGAGACCGGGGAGCTGTTTTTT. Its protein product is CASSLPRGGETGELFF. The gene calls are TRBV5-4 and TRBJ2-2, with D possibly TRBD2 on 7 matching bases. V was clipped by 1 base and J by 5 bases, with 15 bases between them. This CDR3 has 16 residues. Germline lookup yields CDR1 SGHNT and CDR2 YYREEE (reference sequence).

V and J are TRBV10-3 and TRBJ2-1; D remains ambiguous. Germline V CDR1 and CDR2: ENHRY, SYGVKD. CDR3 length equals 11 residues. The V end was cut by 6 bases, the J end by 8 bases, with 8 bases between. As DNA, the CDR3 is TGTGCCATCAGGGCCCAAGATGAGCAGTTCTTC. As protein: CAIRAQDEQFF.

This clone has a handful of counts. The chain carries TRBV11-2 and TRBJ2-2; D is perhaps TRBD1 (6 bases). The V gene lost 4 bases and the J gene lost 6 bases, with 12 bases spanning the gap. The germline V gene has CDR1 SGHAT and CDR2 FQNNGV. The CDR3 totals 14 residues. CDR3 sequence: CASSYDRPAGELFF. The CDR3 nucleotides are TGTGCCAGCAGCTACGACAGGCCGGCCGGGGAGCTGTTTTTT.

The sample holds one count of this clone. V and J are TRBV29-1 and TRBJ2-3, with D perhaps matching TRBD2 (5 bases). There are 14 residues in the CDR3. Per germline, CDR1 SQVTM and CDR2 ANQGSEA. V lost 4 bases to trimming and J lost 2 bases, with 13 bases between them. Written as DNA, the CDR3 is TGCAGCGTTGGGGCGGGCCGATACACAGATACGCAGTATTTT. It translates to CSVGAGRYTDTQYF.

The chain uses TRBV11-2 and TRBJ2-2; perhaps TRBD1 as D (5 bases). Trimming took off 3 bases at V and 1 base at J, with 6 bases between the two ends. The CDR3 is 14 residues long. Germline CDR1 is SGHAT and CDR2 is FQNNGV. The CDR3 loop reads CASSFGQNTGELFF. CDR3 nucleotide sequence: TGTGCCAGCAGCTTCGGACAGAACACCGGGGAGCTGTTTTTT.

The rearrangement links TRBV7-8 to TRBJ2-7; 7 bases align to TRBD1. This CDR3 has 14 residues. V was pared by 5 bases and J by 3 bases, with 7 bases of the junction left unmatched. CDR1 is SGHVS and CDR2 is FQNEAQ in the germline V gene. The CDR3 spells CASSRTGDFYEQYF. CDR3 coding DNA: TGTGCCAGCAGCCGGACAGGAGATTTCTACGAGCAGTACTTC. The full variable domain, in which reference TRBV7-8 and TRBJ2-7 provide the parts outside the CDR3, is GAGVSQSPRYKVAKRGQDVALRCDPISGHVSLFWYQQALGQGPEFLTYFQNEAQLDKSGLPSDRFFAERPEGSVSTLKIQRTQQEDSAVYLCASSRTGDFYEQYFGPGTRLTVT.

V gene TRBV10-1 combines with J gene TRBJ2-1, with 7 positions matching TRBD1. This CDR3 is 13 amino acids long. The germline V gene encodes CDR1 WNHNN and CDR2 SYGVQD (reference sequence). V was clipped by 4 bases and J by 8 bases; unmatched bases: 5. The CDR3 is CASSATGSHEQFF. The CDR3 DNA reads as TGCGCCAGCAGTGCGACAGGGTCCCATGAGCAGTTCTTC.

The chain links TRBV4-2 to TRBJ2-1, with 15 nucleotides matching TRBD2. Germline V CDR1 and CDR2: LGHNA, YNFKEQ. Losses at the gene ends were 1 base for V and 4 bases for J; bases not matched to a gene: 14. The CDR3 contains 21 residues. The CDR3 sequence is CASSQAPSGLAGGFSYNEQFF. CDR3 coding DNA: TGTGCCAGCAGCCAAGCCCCCTCGGGACTAGCGGGAGGATTTAGTTACAATGAGCAGTTCTTC.

The V and J genes are TRBV30 and TRBJ1-1; TRBD1 aligns across 7 bases. Per the germline V gene, CDR1 is GTSNPN and CDR2 is SVGIG (reference sequence). The CDR3 is 14 residues long. V was pared by 4 bases and J by 0 bases, with 5 bases of the junction left unmatched. DNA for the CDR3: TGTGCCTGGATGACCGGGACAGTGAACACTGAAGCTTTCTTT. It specifies CAWMTGTVNTEAFF.

The genes are TRBV7-2 and TRBJ1-3; tentatively, D is TRBD1 (5 bases). Germline V gene data show CDR1 as SGHTA and CDR2 as FQGNSA. With 1 base removed from V and 8 bases from J, the gap between germline ends came to 18 bases. The CDR3 totals 16 residues. In DNA form, the CDR3 reads TGTGCCAGCAGCTTAGTTCCAGGGAGGGTCGCGTACACCATATATTTT. Protein sequence: CASSLVPGRVAYTIYF.

The chain is built from TRBV9 and TRBJ2-5; the D gene is possibly TRBD2 (5 bases). There are 14 residues in the CDR3. Trimming left V 4 bases short and J 4 bases short, with 14 bases between. Germline lookup yields CDR1 SGDLS and CDR2 YYNGEE. The CDR3 DNA reads TGTGCCAGCAGCCCCTTCTCGGGGAGAGAGACCCAGTACTTC. This sequence encodes CASSPFSGRETQYF.

This chain uses TRBV18 with TRBJ1-2; 11 bases are a match to TRBD1. The CDR3 spans 19 residues. The germline CDR1 and CDR2 sequences are KGHSH and LQKENI. V shed 4 bases, J shed 8 bases, and the junction held 21 bases outside the gene matches. The CDR3 region has the DNA TGTGCCAGCTCACGACAGGGACAGGGGGACCTCCTCCCTCTATCGGGCTACACCTTC. This sequence encodes CASSRQGQGDLLPLSGYTF.

This rearrangement joins TRBV4-3 to TRBJ2-4, with D possibly TRBD1 on 5 matching bases. Trimming removed 0 bases at V and 1 base at J, with 13 bases between. CDR3 length equals 17 residues. Per germline, CDR1 LGHNA and CDR2 YSLEER. The chain's CDR3 is CASSQDAGSAAKNIQYF. For the CDR3, the DNA is TGCGCCAGCAGCCAAGACGCAGGGTCGGCGGCCAAAAACATTCAGTACTTC.

The chain joins TRBV27 to TRBJ1-1; D unclear. The CDR3 length is 15 residues. Trimming removed 0 bases from V and 4 bases from J, with 12 bases in between. In germline, CDR1 is MNHEY, CDR2 SMNVEV (reference sequence). CDR3 residues: CASSLSGGGSTEAFF. CDR3 DNA sequence: TGTGCCAGCAGTTTATCTGGAGGAGGGAGCACTGAAGCTTTCTTT.

The chain recombines TRBV11-3 with TRBJ2-7; D is possibly TRBD1 (6 bases). The germline V gene encodes CDR1 SGHNT and CDR2 YENEEA. Trimming removed 3 bases at V and 1 base at J, with 7 bases between. The CDR3 has 13 residues. As DNA, the CDR3 is TGTGCCAGCAGCTTCAGGGGATCCTACGAGCAGTACTTC. Protein: CASSFRGSYEQYF.

This chain uses TRBV7-6 with TRBJ2-6, with D uncertain. The germline V gene has CDR1 SGHVS and CDR2 FNYEAQ. This CDR3 spans 15 amino acids. Trimming shortened V by 1 base and J by 4 bases, and 8 bases separated the two germline ends. The CDR3 region has the DNA TGTGCCAGCAGCTTAGATTTGGCCGGGGCCAACGTCCTGACTTTC. It translates to CASSLDLAGANVLTF.

The chain employs TRBV5-4 and TRBJ1-6, with D possibly matching TRBD1 (5 bases). The CDR3 is made up of 15 amino acids. V dropped 1 base and J dropped 7 bases, with 12 bases sitting between them. Germline CDR1 SGHNT, CDR2 YYREEE (reference sequence). As DNA, the CDR3 is TGTGCCAGCAGCTTGTGGTCAGGGTCGAATTCACCCCTCCACTTT. Residues: CASSLWSGSNSPLHF.

This clone was detected a few times. The CDR3 loop is CASSSSGGTDTQYF. The CDR3 DNA is TGTGCCAGCAGCTCCTCGGGAGGCACAGATACGCAGTATTTT. The genes are TRBV7-3 and TRBJ2-3, with D maybe TRBD2 (6 bases). The ends were cut back, 4 bases at V and 1 base at J, with 9 bases in the middle. The CDR3 contains 14 residues. Germline-derived CDR1 and CDR2 are SGHTA and FQGTGA.

The rearrangement links TRBV5-1 to TRBJ2-1; the match to TRBD2 covers 8 bases. Germline V CDR1 and CDR2: SGHRS, YFSETQ. The V and J ends lost 3 bases and 9 bases, in that order; junction bases with no gene match: 14. This CDR3 region has 16 residues. The CDR3 DNA reads TGCGCCAGCAGCTCTGGTCCGAGCGGGGGTGGGACTGAGCAGTTCTTC. It is translated as CASSSGPSGGGTEQFF.

This clone appeared a single time. The V call is TRBV4-3, the J call TRBJ1-3; 7 bases fit TRBD1. Germline CDR1 LGHNA, CDR2 YSLEER. This CDR3 has 18 amino acids. Trimming took 0 bases from V and 0 from J; bases not matched to a gene: 8. This chain's CDR3 is CASSQDRGGYGSGNTIYF. CDR3 bases: TGCGCCAGCAGCCAAGATCGAGGGGGCTACGGCTCTGGAAACACCATATATTTT.

In this sample, this clone turned up a few times. The V gene is TRBV7-6, the J gene TRBJ1-2, with D possibly TRBD1 on 5 matching bases. Germline V gene lookup returns CDR1 SGHVS and CDR2 FNYEAQ. V lost 5 bases and J 8 bases, leaving 15 bases between the germline ends. This CDR3 has 13 residues. The CDR3 sequence: CASSQRQTEGYTF. CDR3 DNA sequence: TGTGCCAGCAGCCAAAGACAGACGGAGGGCTACACCTTC. Complete variable domain (other parts from reference TRBV7-6 and TRBJ1-2): GAGVSQSPRYKVTKRGQDVALRCDPISGHVSLYWYRQALGQGPEFLTYFNYEAQQDKSGLPNDRFSAERPEGSISTLTIQRTEQRDSAMYRCASSQRQTEGYTFGSGTRLTVV.

The V and J genes are TRBV5-6 and TRBJ1-2, with a tentative D call TRBD1 (6 bases). V lost 0 bases and J 4 bases, leaving 16 bases between the germline ends. The CDR3 consists of 16 residues. The germline V gene encodes CDR1 SGHDT and CDR2 YYEEEE. This CDR3 is CASSLAFDRTIYGYTF. The CDR3 nucleotides are TGTGCCAGCAGCTTGGCGTTCGACAGGACCATCTATGGCTACACCTTC.